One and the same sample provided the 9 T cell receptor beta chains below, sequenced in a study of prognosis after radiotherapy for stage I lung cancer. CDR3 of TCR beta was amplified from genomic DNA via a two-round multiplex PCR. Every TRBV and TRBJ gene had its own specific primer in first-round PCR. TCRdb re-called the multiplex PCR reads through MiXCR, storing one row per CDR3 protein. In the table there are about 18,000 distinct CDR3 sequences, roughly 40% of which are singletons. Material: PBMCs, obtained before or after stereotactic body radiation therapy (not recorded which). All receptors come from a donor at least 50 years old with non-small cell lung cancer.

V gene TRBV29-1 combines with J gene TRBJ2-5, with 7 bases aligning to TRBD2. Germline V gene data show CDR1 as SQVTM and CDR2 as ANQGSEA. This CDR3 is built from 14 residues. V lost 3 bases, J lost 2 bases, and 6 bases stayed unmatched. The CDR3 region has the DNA TGCAGCGTTGATCGGCGGGGGTCTCAAGAGACCCAGTACTTC. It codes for CSVDRRGSQETQYF.

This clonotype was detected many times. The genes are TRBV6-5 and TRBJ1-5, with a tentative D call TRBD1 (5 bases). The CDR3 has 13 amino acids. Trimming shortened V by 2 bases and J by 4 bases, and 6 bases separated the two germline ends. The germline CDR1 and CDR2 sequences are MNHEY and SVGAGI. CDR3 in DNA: TGTGCCAGCAGTTACGAGGGGAATCAGCCCCAGCATTTT. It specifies CASSYEGNQPQHF.

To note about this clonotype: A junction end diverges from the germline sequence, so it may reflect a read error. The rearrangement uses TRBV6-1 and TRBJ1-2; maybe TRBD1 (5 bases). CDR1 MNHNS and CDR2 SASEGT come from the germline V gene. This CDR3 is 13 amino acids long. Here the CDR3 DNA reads TGTGACAGCAGAGATCGAGCAGGGCCCGGCTACACCTTC. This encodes CDSRDRAGPGYTF.

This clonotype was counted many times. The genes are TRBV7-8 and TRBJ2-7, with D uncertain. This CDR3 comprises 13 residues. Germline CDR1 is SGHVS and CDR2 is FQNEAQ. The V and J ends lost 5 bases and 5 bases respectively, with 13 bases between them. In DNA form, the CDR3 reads TGTGCCAGCAGCCTAAACAGCAACGACGAGCAGTACTTC. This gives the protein CASSLNSNDEQYF.

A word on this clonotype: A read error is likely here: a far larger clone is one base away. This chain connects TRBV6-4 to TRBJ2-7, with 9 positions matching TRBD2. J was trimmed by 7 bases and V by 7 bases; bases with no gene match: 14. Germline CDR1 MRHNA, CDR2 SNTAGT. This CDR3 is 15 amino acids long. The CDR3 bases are TGTGCCAGCAACATAGCGGGAGACACCCCATCGGAGCAGTACTTC. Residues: CASNIAGDTPSEQYF.

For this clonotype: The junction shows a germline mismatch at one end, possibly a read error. The CDR3: CASSLSGDSPLNF. The CDR3 nucleotides read TGTGCAAGCAGCTTGTCAGGGGATTCACCCCTAAACTTT. V gene TRBV7-2 combines with J gene TRBJ1-6; tentative D call: TRBD1 (6 bases). This CDR3 is built from 13 residues. The germline gives CDR1 SGHTA, CDR2 FQGNSA.

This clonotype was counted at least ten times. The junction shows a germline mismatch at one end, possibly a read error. CDR3 DNA: TGTGCTAGCAGCTTAATTCTGGGGGAAAAACTGTTTTTT. Its translation: CASSLILGEKLFF. The gene calls are TRBV7-7 and TRBJ1-4; D gene ambiguous. The CDR3 runs 13 residues. Germline assignment: CDR1 SSHAT and CDR2 FNYEAQ (reference sequence).

CDR3 sequence (DNA): TGTGCCAGCAGCCAAACATCGTATGGCTACACCTTC. Its protein is CASSQTSYGYTF. The chain uses TRBV7-9 and TRBJ1-2; unclear D gene. The germline V gene encodes CDR1 SEHNR and CDR2 FQNEAQ (reference sequence). The V end lost 5 bases, the J end lost 5 bases, and 9 bases lay between the germline ends. The CDR3 is 12 residues long.

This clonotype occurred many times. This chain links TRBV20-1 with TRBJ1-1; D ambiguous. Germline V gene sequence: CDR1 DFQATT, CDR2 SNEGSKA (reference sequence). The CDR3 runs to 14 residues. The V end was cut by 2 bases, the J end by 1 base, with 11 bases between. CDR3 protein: CSARNQVPNTEAFF. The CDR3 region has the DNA TGCAGTGCTAGAAACCAGGTACCGAACACTGAAGCTTTCTTT.